Listed below are T cell receptor beta chains from one sample, sequenced in a study of cytomegalovirus exposure and HLA in healthy donors. The protocol was immunoSEQ multiplex PCR, while the TCRdb copy is restricted to in-frame clones and leaves out a portion. The sample lists approximately 180,000 clones; roughly 78% were seen once. The sequencing sample was made of PBMCs. Every receptor here comes from a woman in her forties or fifties in good health and CMV-seropositive. Each CDR3 is given with its conserved first and last residue. Fields, in order: CDR3 protein, CDR3 DNA, D gene, J gene, V gene, clone size. A D gene is named only where the DNA matches it firmly. Size is stated for part of the rows, as once, few or many counts, or as a class when the clone is expanded.

cdr3_aa: CASSLQGQETQYF
cdr3_nt: TGCGCCAGCAGCCTACAGGGTCAAGAGACCCAGTACTTC
d_call: -
j_call: TRBJ2-5
v_call: TRBV5-1
clone_size: -

cdr3_aa: CASSLAQGNEKLFF
cdr3_nt: TGCGCCAGCAGCTTGGCGCAGGGAAATGAAAAACTGTTTTTT
d_call: -
j_call: TRBJ1-4
v_call: TRBV5-1
clone_size: -

cdr3_aa: CASSALLAGEHTDTQYF
cdr3_nt: TGTGCCAGCAGCGCCCTACTAGCGGGGGAACACACAGATACGCAGTATTTT
d_call: TRBD2
j_call: TRBJ2-3
v_call: TRBV7-2
clone_size: -

cdr3_aa: CASSQEAGQGPKYGNQPQHF
cdr3_nt: TGTGCCAGCAGCCAAGAGGCGGGACAGGGTCCAAAGTATGGCAATCAGCCCCAGCATTTT
d_call: TRBD1
j_call: TRBJ1-5
v_call: TRBV4-2
clone_size: -

cdr3_aa: CAWSVHAGTGADTQYF
cdr3_nt: TGTGCCTGGAGTGTACATGCAGGGACAGGGGCAGATACGCAGTATTTT
d_call: TRBD1
j_call: TRBJ2-3
v_call: TRBV30
clone_size: once

cdr3_aa: CASSLWTSGGPGSYEQYF
cdr3_nt: TGCGCCAGCAGCTTGTGGACTAGCGGGGGGCCCGGCTCCTACGAGCAGTACTTC
d_call: TRBD2
j_call: TRBJ2-7
v_call: TRBV5-1
clone_size: -

cdr3_aa: CASSMVQAWNEQFF
cdr3_nt: TGTGCCAGTAGTATGGTACAGGCGTGGAATGAGCAGTTCTTC
d_call: -
j_call: TRBJ2-1
v_call: TRBV19
clone_size: -

cdr3_aa: CASSLGGPPLHF
cdr3_nt: TGTGCCAGTAGTTTAGGAGGGCCACCCCTCCACTTT
d_call: -
j_call: TRBJ1-6
v_call: TRBV19
clone_size: -

cdr3_aa: CASSELADEQFF
cdr3_nt: TGTGCCAGCAGTGAGCTAGCCGATGAGCAGTTCTTC
d_call: -
j_call: TRBJ2-1
v_call: TRBV6-1
clone_size: -

cdr3_aa: CASSPTGGRETQYF
cdr3_nt: TGCGCCAGCAGCCCCACAGGGGGCAGGGAGACCCAGTACTTC
d_call: TRBD1
j_call: TRBJ2-5
v_call: TRBV10-2
clone_size: -

cdr3_aa: CASSQVGVGAGYGYTF
cdr3_nt: TGCGCCAGCAGCCAGGTAGGGGTAGGGGCTGGCTATGGCTACACCTTC
d_call: -
j_call: TRBJ1-2
v_call: TRBV4-1
clone_size: -

cdr3_aa: CASSLQQGEVQPQHF
cdr3_nt: TGTGCCAGCAGCCTTCAACAGGGGGAGGTTCAGCCCCAGCATTTT
d_call: TRBD1
j_call: TRBJ1-5
v_call: TRBV6-1
clone_size: -

cdr3_aa: CASSSRPGQSYEQYF
cdr3_nt: TGTGCCAGCAGTTCCCGACCGGGACAGAGCTACGAGCAGTACTTC
d_call: TRBD1
j_call: TRBJ2-7
v_call: TRBV6-5
clone_size: -

cdr3_aa: CASSEQMGGGDTQYF
cdr3_nt: TGTGCCAGCAGTGAACAAATGGGGGGGGGAGATACGCAGTATTTT
d_call: TRBD2
j_call: TRBJ2-3
v_call: TRBV6-1
clone_size: -

cdr3_aa: CASSPRSGTGKSFF
cdr3_nt: TGTGCCAGCAGCCCCCGATCCGGGACAGGGAAATCATTCTTT
d_call: TRBD1
j_call: TRBJ1-1
v_call: TRBV7-9
clone_size: -

cdr3_aa: CAWSVGTSGDTDTQYF
cdr3_nt: TGCGCCTGGAGTGTAGGGACTAGCGGTGACACAGATACGCAGTATTTT
d_call: TRBD2
j_call: TRBJ2-3
v_call: TRBV30
clone_size: -

cdr3_aa: CASSERLEDRDGYTF
cdr3_nt: TGTGCCAGCAGCGAACGATTGGAGGACAGGGATGGCTACACCTTC
d_call: TRBD1
j_call: TRBJ1-2
v_call: TRBV13
clone_size: -

cdr3_aa: CASSPRDRRTDTQYF
cdr3_nt: TGCGCCAGCAGCCCCCGGGACAGACGCACAGATACGCAGTATTTT
d_call: TRBD1
j_call: TRBJ2-3
v_call: TRBV5-1
clone_size: -

cdr3_aa: CASTLGQAGQPQHF
cdr3_nt: TGTGCCAGCACCCTCGGACAGGCGGGTCAGCCCCAGCATTTT
d_call: TRBD1
j_call: TRBJ1-5
v_call: TRBV6-1
clone_size: -

cdr3_aa: CASSLDTSYQETQYF
cdr3_nt: TGTGCCAGCAGCTTGGACACAAGTTACCAAGAGACCCAGTACTTC
d_call: -
j_call: TRBJ2-5
v_call: TRBV5-4
clone_size: -

cdr3_aa: CASSLALGGSTEAFF
cdr3_nt: TGTGCCAGCAGCTTAGCGCTGGGCGGGTCCACTGAAGCTTTCTTT
d_call: -
j_call: TRBJ1-1
v_call: TRBV7-2
clone_size: -

cdr3_aa: CASSERGNYGYTF
cdr3_nt: TGTGCCAGCAGTGAAAGGGGGAACTATGGCTACACCTTC
d_call: -
j_call: TRBJ1-2
v_call: TRBV6-1
clone_size: -

cdr3_aa: CASSLGSWRDLYEQYF
cdr3_nt: TGTGCCAGCAGCTTAGGGAGTTGGCGGGACCTCTACGAGCAGTACTTC
d_call: -
j_call: TRBJ2-7
v_call: TRBV7-6
clone_size: -

cdr3_aa: CASSIAPSSYEQYF
cdr3_nt: TGTGCCAGTAGTATCGCTCCCAGCTCCTACGAGCAGTACTTC
d_call: -
j_call: TRBJ2-7
v_call: TRBV19
clone_size: -

cdr3_aa: CASSDPIPVFF
cdr3_nt: TGTGCCAGCAGTGACCCTATCCCGGTTTTCTTT
d_call: -
j_call: TRBJ1-1
v_call: TRBV6-1
clone_size: once

cdr3_aa: CSVLTTGRNIQYF
cdr3_nt: TGCAGCGTTCTGACGACAGGGAGGAACATTCAGTACTTC
d_call: -
j_call: TRBJ2-4
v_call: TRBV29-1
clone_size: few

cdr3_aa: CASSATTGGEEKLFF
cdr3_nt: TGTGCCAGCTCAGCTACGACAGGGGGGGAAGAAAAACTGTTTTTT
d_call: TRBD1
j_call: TRBJ1-4
v_call: TRBV18
clone_size: -

cdr3_aa: CASSLGRGGSEQFF
cdr3_nt: TGTGCCAGCAGCTTAGGGCGGGGGGGCTCTGAGCAGTTCTTC
d_call: TRBD2
j_call: TRBJ2-1
v_call: TRBV11-3
clone_size: -

cdr3_aa: CASSPSRGAGEYTQYF
cdr3_nt: TGTGCCAGCTCACCATCCCGAGGAGCGGGGGAGTATACGCAGTATTTT
d_call: TRBD2
j_call: TRBJ2-3
v_call: TRBV18
clone_size: -

cdr3_aa: CASSFRRDVGGYTF
cdr3_nt: TGTGCCAGCAGTTTCCGGCGGGACGTGGGTGGCTACACCTTC
d_call: -
j_call: TRBJ1-2
v_call: TRBV27
clone_size: -

cdr3_aa: CASSPGQQETQYF
cdr3_nt: TGTGCCAGCAGCCCAGGACAGCAAGAGACCCAGTACTTC
d_call: -
j_call: TRBJ2-5
v_call: TRBV11-1
clone_size: -

cdr3_aa: CASIGETGQAYEQYF
cdr3_nt: TGCGCCAGCATTGGAGAGACAGGACAAGCCTACGAGCAGTACTTC
d_call: -
j_call: TRBJ2-7
v_call: TRBV10-2
clone_size: once

cdr3_aa: CANPGEIDSPLHF
cdr3_nt: TGCGCCAACCCAGGGGAGATAGATTCACCCCTCCACTTT
d_call: -
j_call: TRBJ1-6
v_call: TRBV5-1
clone_size: -

cdr3_aa: CASSLYPSGQGATEPQHF
cdr3_nt: TGTGCCAGCAGTTTATATCCCTCTGGACAGGGGGCAACCGAACCCCAGCATTTT
d_call: TRBD1
j_call: TRBJ1-5
v_call: TRBV27
clone_size: -

cdr3_aa: CAWSVPAGARATNEKLFF
cdr3_nt: TGTGCCTGGAGTGTACCAGCGGGGGCCCGTGCAACTAATGAAAAACTGTTTTTT
d_call: -
j_call: TRBJ1-4
v_call: TRBV30
clone_size: -

cdr3_aa: CASRLAGEYNEQFF
cdr3_nt: TGTGCCAGTAGACTAGCGGGGGAATACAATGAGCAGTTCTTC
d_call: TRBD2
j_call: TRBJ2-1
v_call: TRBV19
clone_size: -

cdr3_aa: CASSAPGVGYTF
cdr3_nt: TGTGCCAGCAGTGCCCCAGGGGTCGGCTACACCTTC
d_call: -
j_call: TRBJ1-2
v_call: TRBV6-5
clone_size: -

cdr3_aa: CASSSGDRSSPLHF
cdr3_nt: TGTGCCAGCAGTTCTGGGGACAGGTCTTCACCCCTCCACTTT
d_call: TRBD1
j_call: TRBJ1-6
v_call: TRBV5-5
clone_size: -

cdr3_aa: CASSQGTGGYGYTF
cdr3_nt: TGTGCCAGCAGCCAAGGGACAGGGGGCTATGGCTACACCTTC
d_call: TRBD1
j_call: TRBJ1-2
v_call: TRBV4-2
clone_size: -

cdr3_aa: CASSQAGDRGPTDTQYF
cdr3_nt: TGCGCCAGCAGCCAAGCTGGGGACAGGGGGCCCACAGATACGCAGTATTTT
d_call: TRBD1
j_call: TRBJ2-3
v_call: TRBV4-1
clone_size: -

cdr3_aa: CASSPKGNRRTEAFF
cdr3_nt: TGTGCCAGCAGCCCGAAAGGTAACAGAAGGACTGAAGCTTTCTTT
d_call: -
j_call: TRBJ1-1
v_call: TRBV6-5
clone_size: -

cdr3_aa: CASSPRQGATEAFF
cdr3_nt: TGTGCCAGCAGCCCCCGACAGGGGGCGACTGAAGCTTTCTTT
d_call: TRBD1
j_call: TRBJ1-1
v_call: TRBV9
clone_size: -

cdr3_aa: CASSLAMGGTGELFF
cdr3_nt: TGCGCCAGCAGCTTGGCTATGGGGGGCACCGGGGAGCTGTTTTTT
d_call: -
j_call: TRBJ2-2
v_call: TRBV5-1
clone_size: -

cdr3_aa: CASTLPPKSGGAYNEQFF
cdr3_nt: TGTGCTAGCACCCTACCCCCGAAGAGCGGGGGGGCCTACAATGAGCAGTTCTTC
d_call: TRBD2
j_call: TRBJ2-1
v_call: TRBV7-7
clone_size: -

cdr3_aa: CAWSVRYEQYF
cdr3_nt: TGTGCCTGGAGTGTACGGTACGAGCAGTACTTC
d_call: -
j_call: TRBJ2-7
v_call: TRBV30
clone_size: few

cdr3_aa: CASSFTRGSSYNEQFF
cdr3_nt: TGTGCCAGCAGCTTTACGAGGGGGAGCTCCTACAATGAGCAGTTCTTC
d_call: -
j_call: TRBJ2-1
v_call: TRBV11-2
clone_size: -

cdr3_aa: CASSPDRGTTYEQYF
cdr3_nt: TGTGCCAGCAGTCCTGACAGGGGTACAACCTACGAGCAGTACTTC
d_call: TRBD1
j_call: TRBJ2-7
v_call: TRBV6-5
clone_size: -

cdr3_aa: CASSSQGMNTEAFF
cdr3_nt: TGTGCCAGCAGCTCCCAGGGGATGAACACTGAAGCTTTCTTT
d_call: -
j_call: TRBJ1-1
v_call: TRBV5-4
clone_size: -

cdr3_aa: CAWSVRGDQPQHF
cdr3_nt: TGTGCCTGGAGTGTACGGGGGGATCAGCCCCAGCATTTT
d_call: -
j_call: TRBJ1-5
v_call: TRBV30
clone_size: -

cdr3_aa: CASRPPGGNGGYTF
cdr3_nt: TGTGCCAGCAGGCCACCGGGGGGCAACGGTGGCTACACCTTC
d_call: -
j_call: TRBJ1-2
v_call: TRBV6-5
clone_size: -

cdr3_aa: CASSTGQGSNQPQHF
cdr3_nt: TGTGCCAGCAGCACGGGACAGGGAAGTAATCAGCCCCAGCATTTT
d_call: TRBD1
j_call: TRBJ1-5
v_call: TRBV6-5
clone_size: -

cdr3_aa: CASRSGGVSNQPQHF
cdr3_nt: TGTGCCAGCAGATCGGGGGGAGTGAGCAATCAGCCCCAGCATTTT
d_call: -
j_call: TRBJ1-5
v_call: TRBV2
clone_size: -

cdr3_aa: CASSFHRKLHEQYF
cdr3_nt: TGTGCCAGCAGTTTCCACAGGAAACTCCACGAGCAGTACTTC
d_call: -
j_call: TRBJ2-7
v_call: TRBV28
clone_size: -

cdr3_aa: CASSGLAGNIQYF
cdr3_nt: TGTGCCAGCTCAGGACTAGCGGGAAACATTCAGTACTTC
d_call: TRBD2
j_call: TRBJ2-4
v_call: TRBV2
clone_size: -

cdr3_aa: CASSLVDRGPYNEQFF
cdr3_nt: TGTGCCAGCAGCCTCGTTGATAGGGGGCCTTACAATGAGCAGTTCTTC
d_call: TRBD1
j_call: TRBJ2-1
v_call: TRBV7-3
clone_size: once